Below, one TCR beta chain is given with its context. The antigen remains unidentified. Next came a second PCR, run for about 6 to 12 cycles, which used a sample-barcoded 5' primer along with a J-beta primer mix. TCRdb called the 5' RACE reads again in MiXCR, with one record for every CDR3 protein. The sample yields about 1.6 million distinct CDR3 sequences, almost 35% seen once. These data belong to a study of blood T cells in healthy people across ages. Study results and limitations: Among long-lived donors, naive CD4+ cells were more numerous and diversity higher than in aged donors.

CDR3 size: 13 residues. Germline CDR1 reads DFQATT; CDR2 reads SNEGSKA (reference sequence). V trimming: 1 base; J trimming: 8 bases; junction bases outside the gene matches: 5. This receptor was obtained from a woman aged 30 to 39 in good health. The sequencing input was blood. V and J are TRBV20-1 and TRBJ2-1; 7 positions match TRBD2. The CDR3, as DNA: TGCAGTGCTAGAGGGGGGGGTAGGGATGAGCAGTTCTTC. This translates into CSARGGGRDEQFF.